This TCR beta chain emerged from a study of Ad26.COV2.S vaccination and SARS-CoV-2 variants. A single count supports this clone. Sequenced by immunoSEQ multiplex PCR; TCRdb stores in-frame clones only, minus some. The sample has about 400,000 clones; roughly 88% are singletons. Per the germline V gene, CDR1 is SEHNR and CDR2 is FQNEAQ (reference sequence). The CDR3 is 16 residues long. V lost 2 bases and J lost 4; bases outside the gene matches: 7. Described treatment: roughly 18 received Ad26.COV2.S at low or high dose, single or two shots; roughly five received placebo; per-sample allocation not given. Sampling was performed 63 days after the first vaccine or placebo injection.

This sequence was found in a person aged 18-65 years who received the Ad26.COV2.S COVID-19 vaccine or a placebo. Here the sequenced sample was peripheral blood, taken in a trial of Ad26.COV2.S vaccine versus placebo. The chain couples TRBV7-9 to TRBJ2-4; 8 bases align to TRBD1. As DNA, the CDR3 is TGTGCCAGCAGCTTATTGGGAACAGGGGGTAAAAACATTCAGTACTTC. Its protein product is CASSLLGTGGKNIQYF.